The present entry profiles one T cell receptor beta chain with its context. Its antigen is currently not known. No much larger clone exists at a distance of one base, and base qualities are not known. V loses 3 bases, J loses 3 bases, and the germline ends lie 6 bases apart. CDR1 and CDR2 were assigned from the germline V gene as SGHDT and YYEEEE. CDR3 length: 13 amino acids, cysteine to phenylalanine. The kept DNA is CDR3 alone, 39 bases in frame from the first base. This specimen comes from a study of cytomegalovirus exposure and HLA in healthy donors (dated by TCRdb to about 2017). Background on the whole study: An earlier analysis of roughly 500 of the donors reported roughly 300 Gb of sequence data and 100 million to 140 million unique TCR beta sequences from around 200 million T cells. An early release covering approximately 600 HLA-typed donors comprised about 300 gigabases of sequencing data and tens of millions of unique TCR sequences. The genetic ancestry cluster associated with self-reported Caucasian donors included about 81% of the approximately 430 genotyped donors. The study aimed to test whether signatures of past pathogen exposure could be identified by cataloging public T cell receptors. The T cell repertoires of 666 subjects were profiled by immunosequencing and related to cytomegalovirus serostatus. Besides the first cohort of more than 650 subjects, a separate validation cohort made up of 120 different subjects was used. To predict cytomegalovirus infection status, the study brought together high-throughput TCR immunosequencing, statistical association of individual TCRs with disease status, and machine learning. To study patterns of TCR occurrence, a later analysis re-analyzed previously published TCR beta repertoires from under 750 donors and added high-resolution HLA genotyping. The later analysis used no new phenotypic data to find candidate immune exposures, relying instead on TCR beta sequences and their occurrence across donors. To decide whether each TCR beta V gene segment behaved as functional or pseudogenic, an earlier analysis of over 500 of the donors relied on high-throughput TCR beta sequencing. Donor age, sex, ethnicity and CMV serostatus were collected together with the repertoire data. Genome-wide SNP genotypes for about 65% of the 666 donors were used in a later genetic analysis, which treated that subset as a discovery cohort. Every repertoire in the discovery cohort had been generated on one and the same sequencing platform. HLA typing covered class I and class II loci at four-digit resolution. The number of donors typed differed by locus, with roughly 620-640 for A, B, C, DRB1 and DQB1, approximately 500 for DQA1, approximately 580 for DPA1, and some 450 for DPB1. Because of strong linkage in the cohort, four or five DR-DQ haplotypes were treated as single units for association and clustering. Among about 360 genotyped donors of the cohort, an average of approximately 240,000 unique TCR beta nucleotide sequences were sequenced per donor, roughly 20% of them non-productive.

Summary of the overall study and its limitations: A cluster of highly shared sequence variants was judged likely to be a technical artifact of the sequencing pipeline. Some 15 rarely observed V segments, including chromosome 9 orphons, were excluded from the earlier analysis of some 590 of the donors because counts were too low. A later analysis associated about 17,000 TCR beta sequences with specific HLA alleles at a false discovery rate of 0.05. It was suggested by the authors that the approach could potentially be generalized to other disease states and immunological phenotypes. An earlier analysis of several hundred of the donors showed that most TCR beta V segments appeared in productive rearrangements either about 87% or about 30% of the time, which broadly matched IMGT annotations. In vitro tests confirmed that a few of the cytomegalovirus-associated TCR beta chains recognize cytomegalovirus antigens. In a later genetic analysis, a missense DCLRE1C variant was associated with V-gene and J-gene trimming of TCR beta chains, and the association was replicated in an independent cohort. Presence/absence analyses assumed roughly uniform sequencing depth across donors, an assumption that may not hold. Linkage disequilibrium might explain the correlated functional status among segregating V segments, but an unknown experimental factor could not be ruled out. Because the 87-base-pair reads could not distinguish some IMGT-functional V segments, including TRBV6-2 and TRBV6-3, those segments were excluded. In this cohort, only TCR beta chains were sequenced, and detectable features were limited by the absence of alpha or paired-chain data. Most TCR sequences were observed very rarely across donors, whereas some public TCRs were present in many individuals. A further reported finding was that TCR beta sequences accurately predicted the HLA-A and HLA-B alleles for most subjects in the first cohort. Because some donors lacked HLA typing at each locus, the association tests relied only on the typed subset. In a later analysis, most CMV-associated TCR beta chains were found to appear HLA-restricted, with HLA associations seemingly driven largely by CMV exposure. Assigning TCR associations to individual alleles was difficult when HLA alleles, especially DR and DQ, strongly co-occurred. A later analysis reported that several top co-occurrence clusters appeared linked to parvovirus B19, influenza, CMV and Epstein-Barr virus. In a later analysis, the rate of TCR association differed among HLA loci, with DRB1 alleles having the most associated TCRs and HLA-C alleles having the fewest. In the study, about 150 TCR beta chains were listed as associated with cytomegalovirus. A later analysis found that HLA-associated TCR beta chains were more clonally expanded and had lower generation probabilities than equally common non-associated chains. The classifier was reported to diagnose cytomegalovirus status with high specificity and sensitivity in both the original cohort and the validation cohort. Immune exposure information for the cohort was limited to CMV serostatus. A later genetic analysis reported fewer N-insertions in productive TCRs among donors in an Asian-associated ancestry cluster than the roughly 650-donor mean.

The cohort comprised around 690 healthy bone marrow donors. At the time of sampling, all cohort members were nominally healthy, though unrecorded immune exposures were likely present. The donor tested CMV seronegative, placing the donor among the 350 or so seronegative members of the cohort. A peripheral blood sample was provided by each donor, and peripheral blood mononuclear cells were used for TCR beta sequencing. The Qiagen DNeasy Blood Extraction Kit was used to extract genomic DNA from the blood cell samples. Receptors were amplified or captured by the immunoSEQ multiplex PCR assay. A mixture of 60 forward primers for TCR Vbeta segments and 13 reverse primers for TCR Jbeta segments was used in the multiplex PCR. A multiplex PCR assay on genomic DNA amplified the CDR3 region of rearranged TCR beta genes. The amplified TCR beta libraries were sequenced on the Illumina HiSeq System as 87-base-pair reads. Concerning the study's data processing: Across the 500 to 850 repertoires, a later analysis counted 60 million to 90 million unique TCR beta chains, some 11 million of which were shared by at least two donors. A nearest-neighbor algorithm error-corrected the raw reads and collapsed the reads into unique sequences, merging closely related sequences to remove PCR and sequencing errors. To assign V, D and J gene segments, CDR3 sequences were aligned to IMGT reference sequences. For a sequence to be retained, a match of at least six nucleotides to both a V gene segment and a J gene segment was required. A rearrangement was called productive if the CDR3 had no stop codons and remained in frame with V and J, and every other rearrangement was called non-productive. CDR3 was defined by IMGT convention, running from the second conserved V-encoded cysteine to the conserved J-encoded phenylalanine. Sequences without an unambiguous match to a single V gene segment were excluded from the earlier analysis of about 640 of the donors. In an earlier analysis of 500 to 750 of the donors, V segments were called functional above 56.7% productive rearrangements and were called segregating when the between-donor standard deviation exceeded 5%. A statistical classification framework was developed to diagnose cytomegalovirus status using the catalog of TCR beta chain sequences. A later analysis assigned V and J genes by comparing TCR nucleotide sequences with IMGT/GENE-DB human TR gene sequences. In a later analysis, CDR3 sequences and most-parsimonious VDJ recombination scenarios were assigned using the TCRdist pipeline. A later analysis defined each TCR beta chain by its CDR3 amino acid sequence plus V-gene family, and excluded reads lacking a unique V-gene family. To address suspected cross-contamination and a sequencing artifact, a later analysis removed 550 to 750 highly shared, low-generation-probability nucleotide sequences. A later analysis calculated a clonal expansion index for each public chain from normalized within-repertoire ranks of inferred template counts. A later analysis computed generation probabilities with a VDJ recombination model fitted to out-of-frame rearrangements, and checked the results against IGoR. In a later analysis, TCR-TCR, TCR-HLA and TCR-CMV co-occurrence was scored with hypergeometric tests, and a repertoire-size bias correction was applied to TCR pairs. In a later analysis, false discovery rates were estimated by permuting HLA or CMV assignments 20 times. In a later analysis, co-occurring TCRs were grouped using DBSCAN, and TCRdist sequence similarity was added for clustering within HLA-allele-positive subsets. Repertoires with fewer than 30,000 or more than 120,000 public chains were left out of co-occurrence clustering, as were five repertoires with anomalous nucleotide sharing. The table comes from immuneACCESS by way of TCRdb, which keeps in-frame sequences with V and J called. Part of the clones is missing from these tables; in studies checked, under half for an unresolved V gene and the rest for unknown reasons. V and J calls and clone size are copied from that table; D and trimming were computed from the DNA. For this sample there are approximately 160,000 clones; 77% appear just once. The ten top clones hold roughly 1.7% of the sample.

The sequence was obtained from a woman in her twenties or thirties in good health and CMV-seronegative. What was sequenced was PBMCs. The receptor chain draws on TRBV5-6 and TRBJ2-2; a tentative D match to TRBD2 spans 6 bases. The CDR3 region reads CASSWDYTGELFF. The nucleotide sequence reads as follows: TGTGCCAGCAGCTGGGACTACACCGGGGAGCTGTTTTTT.